This is a list of T cell receptor beta chains from one sample in a study of metastatic and nonmetastatic thyroid tumors. TCRdb re-analyzed the PCR reads using MiXCR. The data show some 54,000 clones, with 17% seen just once and 2.5% to 3% held by the top ten. Sequencing was performed on blood. The origin of the receptors is a female donor with papillary thyroid cancer or a benign thyroid nodule (not recorded which). Some clones in this sample may be carry-over from other donors' samples. CDR3s include the opening cysteine and the closing phenylalanine or tryptophan. Each record gives: V gene, clone size, D gene, CDR3 length, J gene, CDR3 protein, CDR3 DNA. A D gene is named only where the DNA matches it firmly. A row's size may be missing; if present it is once, few, many or a size class.

>TRBV5-8|many|NA|12|TRBJ2-1
CASSRTFNEQFF
TGTGCCAGCAGCCGCACATTCAATGAGCAGTTCTTC
>TRBV28|few|NA|15|TRBJ2-2
CASSLSKGRTGEPFF
TGTGCCAGCAGTTTAAGTAAGGGGCGAACCGGGGAGCCGTTTTTT
>TRBV18|many|TRBD1|16|TRBJ2-2
CASKITGGRNTGELFF
TGTGCCAGCAAAATTACAGGGGGAAGGAACACCGGGGAGCTGTTTTTT
>TRBV20-1|few|NA|13|TRBJ2-3
CSSRGRLTDTQYF
TGCAGTTCTCGTGGAAGGCTCACAGATACGCAGTATTTT
>TRBV28|many|TRBD2|13|TRBJ2-1
CASNTGTSGRTFF
TGTGCCAGCAATACTGGGACTAGCGGGAGAACGTTCTTC
>TRBV7-9|many|TRBD2|17|TRBJ2-5
CASSSPGLAGGKETQYF
TGTGCCAGCAGCTCCCCGGGACTAGCGGGAGGTAAAGAGACCCAGTACTTC
>TRBV7-3|once|NA|14|TRBJ1-1
CAWSTWGREAEAFF
TGTGCCTGGAGTACCTGGGGGCGCGAGGCTGAAGCTTTCTTT
>TRBV15|many|NA|13|TRBJ2-5
CATSRGTEETQYF
TGTGCCACCAGCAGAGGGACAGAAGAGACCCAGTACTTC
>TRBV2|many|TRBD2|12|TRBJ2-1
CASIGLAGVGFF
TGTGCCAGCATAGGACTAGCGGGAGTCGGGTTCTTC
>TRBV7-2|NA|TRBD1|14|TRBJ1-2
CASISDRDLYGYTF
TGTGCCAGCATATCGGACAGGGACCTCTATGGCTACACCTTC
>TRBV11-2|NA|NA|15|TRBJ2-5
CASSRDGRGTETQYF
TGTGCCAGCAGCCGCGACGGCAGGGGCACAGAGACCCAGTACTTC
>TRBV28|many|NA|14|TRBJ2-7
CASSFPRRGYEQYF
TGTGCCAGCAGTTTCCCTAGACGGGGCTACGAGCAGTACTTC
>TRBV4-1|NA|TRBD1|14|TRBJ1-2
CASSQDRGLYGYTF
TGCGCCAGCAGCCAGGACAGGGGGCTTTATGGCTACACCTTC
>TRBV6-1|medium-sized|TRBD1|14|TRBJ1-2
CASSEQGAFYGYTF
TGTGCCAGCAGTGAGCAGGGGGCCTTCTATGGCTACACCTTC
>TRBV7-2|many|TRBD2|18|TRBJ2-2
CASSLVRLAGGKTGELFF
TGTGCCAGCAGCTTAGTGCGTCTAGCGGGAGGAAAGACCGGGGAGCTGTTTTTT
>TRBV5-1|NA|NA|14|TRBJ2-3
CASSWGGVGDTQYF
TGCGCCAGCAGCTGGGGGGGCGTAGGGGATACGCAGTATTTT
>TRBV30|NA|NA|17|TRBJ2-6
CAWLPGQWTPGANVLTF
TGTGCCTGGTTGCCTGGACAGTGGACCCCTGGGGCCAACGTCCTGACTTTC
>TRBV11-1|many|TRBD1|16|TRBJ2-2
CASSQSGTGDTGELFF
TGTGCCAGCAGCCAATCCGGGACAGGGGACACCGGGGAGCTGTTTTTT
>TRBV11-2|many|NA|14|TRBJ2-3
CASSLDRGWNTQYF
TGTGCCAGCAGCTTAGACCGTGGATGGAATACGCAGTATTTT
>TRBV6-5|NA|NA|16|TRBJ2-3
CASSYSKWASTDIQYF
TGTGCCAGCAGTTACTCGAAATGGGCCAGCACAGATATTCAGTATTTT
>TRBV6-1|few|TRBD1|15|TRBJ1-5
CASTPPRTGVQPQHF
TGTGCCAGCACCCCCCCTCGGACAGGGGTTCAGCCCCAGCATTTT
>TRBV5-4|many|TRBD1|15|TRBJ2-7
CASSRQTGGSYEQYF
TGTGCCAGCAGCCGGCAGACAGGGGGCTCCTACGAGCAGTACTTC
>TRBV30|many|NA|13|TRBJ2-7
CAWSKNTAYEQYF
TGTGCCTGGAGTAAGAATACAGCCTACGAGCAGTACTTC
>TRBV28|many|TRBD1|18|TRBJ1-4
CASSLGTEIFATNEKLFF
TGTGCCAGCAGTTTAGGGACAGAGATTTTCGCAACTAATGAAAAACTGTTTTTT
>TRBV7-3|NA|NA|16|TRBJ2-3
CASSLGSGPSTYTQYF
TGTGCCAGCAGTTTAGGGAGCGGGCCAAGCACATATACGCAGTATTTT
>TRBV6-1|medium-sized|NA|13|TRBJ1-2
CASSNDPEDGYTF
TGTGCCAGCAGCAACGACCCGGAAGACGGCTACACCTTC
>TRBV12-3/TRBV12-4|NA|NA|14|TRBJ2-2
CASSKIWSIRELFF
TGTGCCAGCAGCAAAATCTGGTCCATCCGGGAGCTGTTTTTT
>TRBV4-1|NA|NA|13|TRBJ1-1
CASSHRQNTEAFF
TGCGCCAGCAGCCATCGTCAGAACACTGAAGCTTTCTTT
>TRBV19|many|NA|13|TRBJ2-3
CASRPSGTDTQYF
TGTGCCAGTAGGCCTAGCGGCACAGATACGCAGTATTTT
>TRBV28|many|NA|13|TRBJ2-1
CASRNGIIDEQFF
TGTGCCAGCAGGAACGGGATAATCGATGAGCAGTTCTTC
>TRBV12-3/TRBV12-4|few|NA|12|TRBJ2-1
CASSLIRDEQFF
TGTGCCAGCAGTTTAATCCGGGATGAGCAGTTCTTC
>TRBV27|many|TRBD2|16|TRBJ2-7
CASSLSVAGYSYEQYF
TGTGCCAGCAGTTTATCGGTAGCGGGATATTCCTACGAGCAGTACTTC
>TRBV28|few|NA|12|TRBJ2-5
CATGPQQETQYF
TGTGCCACCGGACCTCAACAAGAGACCCAGTACTTC
>TRBV6-1|medium-sized|NA|15|TRBJ2-7
CASSLGQHSGYEQYF
TGTGCCAGCAGTCTTGGACAGCACTCCGGCTACGAGCAGTACTTC
>TRBV2|NA|NA|16|TRBJ2-1
CASTLGNMVSYNEQFF
TGTGCCAGCACACTAGGGAACATGGTTTCCTACAATGAGCAGTTCTTC
>TRBV28|many|TRBD1|16|TRBJ1-6
CASRTLGQGWGSPLHF
TGTGCCAGCAGAACCCTGGGACAGGGGTGGGGGTCACCCCTCCACTTT
>TRBV5-1|NA|NA|12|TRBJ2-7
CASGSLSHEQYF
TGCGCCAGCGGCTCGCTCTCCCACGAGCAGTACTTC
>TRBV24-1|many|TRBD2|15|TRBJ2-7
CATSDRLAGGGEQYF
TGTGCCACCAGTGACCGACTAGCGGGAGGAGGGGAGCAGTACTTC
>TRBV6-1|many|NA|16|TRBJ1-5
CASSVRVGGSNQPQHF
TGTGCCAGCAGTGTTAGAGTCGGGGGAAGCAATCAGCCCCAGCATTTT